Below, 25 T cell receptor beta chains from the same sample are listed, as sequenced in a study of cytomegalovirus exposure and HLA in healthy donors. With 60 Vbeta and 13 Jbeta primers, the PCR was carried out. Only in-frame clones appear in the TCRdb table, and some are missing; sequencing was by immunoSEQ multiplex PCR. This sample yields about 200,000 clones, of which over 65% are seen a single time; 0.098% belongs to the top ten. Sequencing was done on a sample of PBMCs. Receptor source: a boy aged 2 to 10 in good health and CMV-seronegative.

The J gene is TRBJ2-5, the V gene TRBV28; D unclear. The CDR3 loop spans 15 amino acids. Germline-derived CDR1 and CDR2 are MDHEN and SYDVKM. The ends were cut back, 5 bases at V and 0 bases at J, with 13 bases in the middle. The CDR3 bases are TGTGCCAGCAGTACCACGCACGGGTACCAAGAGACCCAGTACTTC. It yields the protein CASSTTHGYQETQYF.

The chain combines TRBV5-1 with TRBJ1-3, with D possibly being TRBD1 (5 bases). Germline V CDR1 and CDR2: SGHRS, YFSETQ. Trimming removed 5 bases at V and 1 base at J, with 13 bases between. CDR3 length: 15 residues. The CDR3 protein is CASRSGSGSGNTIYF. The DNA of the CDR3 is TGCGCCAGCAGATCAGGGAGCGGGTCTGGAAACACCATATATTTT.

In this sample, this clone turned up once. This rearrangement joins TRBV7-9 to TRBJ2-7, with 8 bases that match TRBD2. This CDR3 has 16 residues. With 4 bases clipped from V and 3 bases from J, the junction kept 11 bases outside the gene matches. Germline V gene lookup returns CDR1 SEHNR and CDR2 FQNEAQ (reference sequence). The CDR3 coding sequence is TGTGCCAGCAGCTCCCGAGCGGGGGAGAGTAACTACGAGCAGTACTTC. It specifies CASSSRAGESNYEQYF.

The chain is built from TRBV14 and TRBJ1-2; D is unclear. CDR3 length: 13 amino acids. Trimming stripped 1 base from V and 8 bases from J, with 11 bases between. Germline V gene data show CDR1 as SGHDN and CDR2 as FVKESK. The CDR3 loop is CASSQVWTGGYTF. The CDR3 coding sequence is TGTGCCAGCAGCCAAGTGTGGACTGGCGGCTACACCTTC.

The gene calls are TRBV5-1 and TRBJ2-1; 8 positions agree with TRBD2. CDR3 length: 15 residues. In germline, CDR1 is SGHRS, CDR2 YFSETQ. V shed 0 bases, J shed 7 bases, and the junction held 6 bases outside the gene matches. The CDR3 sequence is CASSLGFGGENEQFF. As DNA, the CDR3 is TGCGCCAGCAGCTTGGGATTCGGGGGGGAGAATGAGCAGTTCTTC. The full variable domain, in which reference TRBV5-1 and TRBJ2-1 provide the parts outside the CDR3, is KAGVTQTPRYLIKTRGQQVTLSCSPISGHRSVSWYQQTPGQGLQFLFEYFSETQRNKGNFPGRFSGRQFSNSRSEMNVSTLELGDSALYLCASSLGFGGENEQFFGPGTRLTVL.

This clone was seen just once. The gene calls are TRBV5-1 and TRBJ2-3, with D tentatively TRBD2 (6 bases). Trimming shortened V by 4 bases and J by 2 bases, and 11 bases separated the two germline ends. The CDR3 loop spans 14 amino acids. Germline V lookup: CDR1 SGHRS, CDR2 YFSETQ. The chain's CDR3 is CASSPGLATDTQYF. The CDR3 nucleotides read TGCGCCAGCAGCCCGGGACTGGCCACAGATACGCAGTATTTT.

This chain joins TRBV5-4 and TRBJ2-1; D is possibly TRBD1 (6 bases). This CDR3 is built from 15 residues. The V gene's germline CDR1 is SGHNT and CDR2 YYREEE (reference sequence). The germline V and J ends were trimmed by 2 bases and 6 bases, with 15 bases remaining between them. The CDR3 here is CASSFRQVEPNEQFF. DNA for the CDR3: TGTGCCAGCAGCTTCAGACAGGTGGAACCCAATGAGCAGTTCTTC. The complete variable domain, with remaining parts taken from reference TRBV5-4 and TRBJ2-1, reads ETGVTQSPTHLIKTRGQQVTLRCSSQSGHNTVSWYQQALGQGPQFIFQYYREEENGRGNFPPRFSGLQFPNYSSELNVNALELDDSALYLCASSFRQVEPNEQFFGPGTRLTVL.

CDR3 region: CASGLVGTSSPLHF. In DNA form, the CDR3 reads TGTGCTAGTGGTTTGGTGGGGACATCTTCACCCCTCCACTTT. V is TRBV12-5 and J is TRBJ1-6; TRBD1 is a possible D gene (6 bases). Per the germline V gene, CDR1 is LGHNT and CDR2 is FRNRAP. The V end was cut by 0 bases, the J end by 9 bases, with 9 bases between. CDR3 length: 14 residues. The whole variable domain, remainder taken from reference TRBV12-5 and TRBJ1-6, is DARVTQTPRHKVTEMGQEVTMRCQPILGHNTVFWYRQTMMQGLELLAYFRNRAPLDDSGMPKDRFSAEMPDATLATLKIQPSEPRDSAVYFCASGLVGTSSPLHFGNGTRLTVT.

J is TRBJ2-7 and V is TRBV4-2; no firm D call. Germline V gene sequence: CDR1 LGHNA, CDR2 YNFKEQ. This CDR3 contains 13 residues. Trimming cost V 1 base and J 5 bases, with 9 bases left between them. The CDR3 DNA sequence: TGTGCCAGCAGCCAAGGTGATGGCCACGAGCAGTACTTC. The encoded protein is CASSQGDGHEQYF.

For the CDR3, the DNA is TGCGCCAGCAGCCCCCGCACAGGGGGTACCTACGAGCAGTACTTC. It is translated as CASSPRTGGTYEQYF. The genes are TRBV4-3 and TRBJ2-5, with TRBD1 matching 8 bases. The J call could be wrong; TRBJ2-7 is a better fit for the DNA end. Per germline, CDR1 LGHNA and CDR2 YSLEER. The CDR3 has 15 amino acids.

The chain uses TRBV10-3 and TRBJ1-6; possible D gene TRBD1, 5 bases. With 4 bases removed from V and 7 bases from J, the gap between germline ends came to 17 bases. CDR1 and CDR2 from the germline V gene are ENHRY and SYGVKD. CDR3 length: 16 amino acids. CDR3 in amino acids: CAISGRRRDPNSPLHF. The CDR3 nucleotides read TGTGCCATCAGTGGGAGGAGGAGGGACCCGAATTCACCCCTCCACTTT.

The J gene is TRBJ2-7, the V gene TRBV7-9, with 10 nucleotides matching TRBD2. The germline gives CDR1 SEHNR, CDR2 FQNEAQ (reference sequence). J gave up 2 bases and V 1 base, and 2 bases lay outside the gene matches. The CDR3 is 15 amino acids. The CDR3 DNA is TGTGCCAGCAGCTTAGGTACTAGCGGGACCTACGAGCAGTACTTC. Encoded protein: CASSLGTSGTYEQYF.

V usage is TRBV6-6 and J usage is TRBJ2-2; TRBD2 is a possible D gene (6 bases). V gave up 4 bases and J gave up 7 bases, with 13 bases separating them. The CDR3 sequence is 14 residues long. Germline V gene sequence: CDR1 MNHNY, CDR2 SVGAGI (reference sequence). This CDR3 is CASSSRLDGGELFF. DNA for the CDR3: TGTGCCAGCAGTTCGCGACTAGATGGCGGGGAGCTGTTTTTT.

CDR3 bases: TGTGCCAGCAGTTTAGGGGCCGGGGAGCTGTTTTTT. As protein: CASSLGAGELFF. The chain has TRBV6-5 and TRBJ2-2, with TRBD1 as a possible D gene (5 bases). CDR1 and CDR2 from the germline V gene are MNHEY and SVGAGI. The V end was cut by 4 bases, the J end by 6 bases, with 6 bases between. The CDR3 totals 12 residues.

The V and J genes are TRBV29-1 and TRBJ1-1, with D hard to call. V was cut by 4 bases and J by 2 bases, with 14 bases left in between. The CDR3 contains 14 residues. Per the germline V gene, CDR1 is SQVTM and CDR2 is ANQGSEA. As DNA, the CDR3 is TGCAGCGTTGTAGCCAACAAGGCAAACACTGAAGCTTTCTTT. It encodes CSVVANKANTEAFF.

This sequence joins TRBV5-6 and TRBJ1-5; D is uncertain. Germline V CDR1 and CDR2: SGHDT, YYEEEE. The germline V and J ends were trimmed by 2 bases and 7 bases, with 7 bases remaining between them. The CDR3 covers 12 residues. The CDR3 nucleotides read TGTGCCAGCAGCTTAGGGAGGCAGCCCCAGCATTTT. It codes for CASSLGRQPQHF.

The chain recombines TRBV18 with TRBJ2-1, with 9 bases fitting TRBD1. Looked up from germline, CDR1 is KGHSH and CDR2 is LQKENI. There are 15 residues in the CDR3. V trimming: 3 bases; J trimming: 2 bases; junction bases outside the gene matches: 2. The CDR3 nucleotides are TGTGCCAGCTCACCGGGACAGGGCGCCTACAATGAGCAGTTCTTC. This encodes CASSPGQGAYNEQFF.

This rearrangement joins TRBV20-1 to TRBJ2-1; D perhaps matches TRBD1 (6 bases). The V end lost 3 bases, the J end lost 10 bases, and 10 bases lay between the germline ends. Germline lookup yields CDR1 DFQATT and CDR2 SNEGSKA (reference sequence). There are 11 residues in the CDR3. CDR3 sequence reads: CSASRTEEQFF. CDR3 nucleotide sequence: TGCAGTGCTAGCCGGACAGAAGAGCAGTTCTTC.

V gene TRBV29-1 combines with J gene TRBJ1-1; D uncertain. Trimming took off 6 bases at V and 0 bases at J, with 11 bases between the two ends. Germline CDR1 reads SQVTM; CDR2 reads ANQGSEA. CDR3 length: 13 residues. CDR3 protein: CSVAGSLNTEAFF. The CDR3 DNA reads TGCAGCGTGGCCGGGAGCCTGAACACTGAAGCTTTCTTT.

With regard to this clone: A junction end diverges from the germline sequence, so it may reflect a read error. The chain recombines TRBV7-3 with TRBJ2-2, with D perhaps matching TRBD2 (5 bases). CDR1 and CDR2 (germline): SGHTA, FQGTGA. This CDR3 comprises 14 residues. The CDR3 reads CANSLRGNSGELFF. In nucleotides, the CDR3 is TGTGCCAACAGCTTAAGAGGGAATTCCGGGGAGCTGTTTTTT.

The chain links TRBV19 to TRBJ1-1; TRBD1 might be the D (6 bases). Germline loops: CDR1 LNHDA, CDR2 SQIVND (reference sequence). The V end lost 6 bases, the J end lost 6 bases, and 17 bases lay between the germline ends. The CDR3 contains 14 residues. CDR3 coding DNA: TGTGCCAGTAGCACCTTCGGGGGGGCAGCTGAAGCTTTCTTT. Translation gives CASSTFGGAAEAFF.

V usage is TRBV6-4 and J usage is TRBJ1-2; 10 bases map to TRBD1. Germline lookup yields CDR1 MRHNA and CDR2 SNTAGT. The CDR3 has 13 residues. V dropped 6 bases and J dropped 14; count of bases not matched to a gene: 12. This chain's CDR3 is CASSPGTGADGTF. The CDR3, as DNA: TGTGCCAGCAGCCCCGGGACAGGGGCAGATGGGACCTTC.

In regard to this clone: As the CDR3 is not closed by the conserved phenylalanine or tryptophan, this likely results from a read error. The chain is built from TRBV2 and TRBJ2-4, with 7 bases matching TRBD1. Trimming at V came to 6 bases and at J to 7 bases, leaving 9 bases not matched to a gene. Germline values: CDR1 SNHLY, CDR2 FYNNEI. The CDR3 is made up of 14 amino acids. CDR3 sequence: CASRVDRVGNIQYL. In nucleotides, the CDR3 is TGTGCCAGCAGGGTAGACAGGGTAGGGAACATTCAGTACCTC.

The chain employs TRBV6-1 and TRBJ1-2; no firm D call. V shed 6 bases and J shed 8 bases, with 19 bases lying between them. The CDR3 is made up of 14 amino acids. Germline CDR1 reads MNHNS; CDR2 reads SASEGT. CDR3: CASSHAGRRGGYTF. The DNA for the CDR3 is TGTGCCAGCAGCCACGCGGGCCGACGCGGGGGCTACACCTTC.

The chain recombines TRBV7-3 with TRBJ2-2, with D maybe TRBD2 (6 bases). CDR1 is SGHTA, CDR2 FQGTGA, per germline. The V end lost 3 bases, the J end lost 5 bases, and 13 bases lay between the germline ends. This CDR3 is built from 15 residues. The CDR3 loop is CASSLGPEGTGELFF. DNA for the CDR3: TGTGCCAGCAGCTTGGGACCGGAGGGGACCGGGGAGCTGTTTTTT.